In its sample, the clone carrying this T cell receptor (beta chain) was seen a few times. Germline V gives CDR1 KGHSH, CDR2 LQKENI. The CDR3 sequence is 13 residues long. V lost 4 bases, J lost 4 bases, and 9 bases lay in between. Ligated cDNA underwent four rounds of PCR with nested alpha and beta constant region primers and SP2. Alpha and beta constant region primers primed reverse transcription for blood and skin samples. MiXCR was run by TCRdb on the 5' RACE reads, yielding one entry per CDR3 protein. The sample yields 50,000 to 65,000 distinct CDR3 sequences, more than 7.5% seen once. This sample was included in a study of naive and memory T cell subsets. TCR cDNA received a 3' ligated oligonucleotide that carried a UMI. Cells were not sorted; total RNA input targeted about 1 to 1000 ng.

This sequence originates from a female donor in good health. The chain links TRBV18 to TRBJ2-3, with D unclear. The CDR3 DNA reads TGTGCCAGCTCACGACTCCGTTCAGATACGCAGTATTTT. Protein sequence: CASSRLRSDTQYF. Full variable domain (remainder filled in from reference TRBV18 and TRBJ2-3): NAGVMQNPRHLVRRRGQEARLRCSPMKGHSHVYWYRQLPEEGLKFMVYLQKENIIDESGMPKERFSAEFPKEGPSILRIQQVVRGDSAAYFCASSRLRSDTQYFGPGTRLTVL.